This T cell receptor (beta chain) was sequenced during a study of cytomegalovirus exposure and HLA in healthy donors. Use of 60 Vbeta and 13 Jbeta primers characterized the PCR. The protocol was immunoSEQ multiplex PCR, while the TCRdb copy is restricted to in-frame clones and leaves out a portion. The sample holds more than 150,000 clones; about four fifths are singletons and the top ten take 1%. Regarding the study as a whole: In a later analysis, specific HLA alleles were associated with over 15,000 TCR beta sequences at a 0.05 false discovery rate.

On this clone: Its specificity is not known.

Sequencing was carried out using PBMCs. The source is a woman aged 45-65 years in good health and CMV-seropositive.

The CDR3 sequence: CATLEAAPNYGYTF. The CDR3 DNA reads as TGTGCCACCCTGGAGGCGGCCCCTAACTATGGCTACACCTTC. The V gene is TRBV6-6, the J gene TRBJ1-2; no firm D call. CDR1 and CDR2 from the germline V gene are MNHNY and SVGAGI (reference sequence). The CDR3 sequence is 14 residues long. V was cut by 10 bases and J by 0 bases, with 15 bases left in between.